The present T cell receptor (beta chain) was sequenced within a study of blood T cells in healthy people across ages. The germline V gene encodes CDR1 LGHDT and CDR2 YNNKEL (reference sequence). V gave up 0 bases and J gave up 8 bases; unmatched junction bases: 12. This CDR3 is 16 amino acids long. Combining a sample-barcoded 5' primer with a J-beta primer mix, a second PCR ran for about 7 to 11 cycles. TCRdb called the 5' RACE reads again in MiXCR, with one record for every CDR3 protein. In the table there are about 830,000 distinct CDR3 sequences, around 62% of which are singletons. Sequenced sample: blood. This chain joins TRBV3-1 and TRBJ1-2; 7 positions match TRBD1. This sequence was found in a man between 25 and 39 years old in good health. As DNA, the CDR3 is TGTGCCAGCAGCCAAGATGTAGGACAGGCCCTCGGGGGCTACACCTTC. Its translation: CASSQDVGQALGGYTF. Looking up the rest from reference TRBV3-1 and TRBJ1-2 gives the full variable domain: DTAVSQTPKYLVTQMGNDKSIKCEQNLGHDTMYWYKQDSKKFLKIMFSYNNKELIINETVPNRFSPKSPDKAHLNLHINSLELGDSAVYFCASSQDVGQALGGYTFGSGTRLTVV.